Sequencing of this T cell receptor beta chain was carried out in a study of cytomegalovirus exposure and HLA in healthy donors. Study-level background: In an earlier analysis, around 100 million unique TCR beta sequences were found from 150 million to 200 million T cells.

Findings and caveats of the study: An analysis that was carried out later associated 16,951 TCR beta sequences with HLA alleles at 0.05 false discovery rate.

The table lists this clone with a few counts. Its target is not known. Primers included in the PCR were 60 Vbeta and 13 Jbeta primers. The assay was immunoSEQ multiplex PCR, and TCRdb's table has in-frame clones only and misses some. The sample carries approximately 150,000 clones, 72% recorded once. The CDR3 totals 14 residues. Germline V lookup: CDR1 SGDLS, CDR2 YYNGEE. Between the trimmed V and J ends, which lost 4 bases and 8 bases, there was a span of 16 bases. The sequenced sample was PBMCs. This receptor was taken from a man between 35 and 55 years old in good health and CMV-seronegative. The V and J genes are TRBV9 and TRBJ2-1; perhaps TRBD2 as D (7 bases). CDR3: CASSPGGAGDEQFF. Written as DNA, the CDR3 is TGTGCCAGCAGCCCTGGGGGGGCGGGAGATGAGCAGTTCTTC.